This T cell receptor (beta chain) was recovered during a study of T-cell reconstitution after alpha-beta-depleted transplantation in children. Study-level results: Once a year had passed after transplant, T-cell counts and diversity came mostly from newly produced T cells. Some patients showed high day-60 TCRbeta diversity, which derived from surviving recipient T cells and thymic progenitors. Approximately two months post-transplant, alpha-beta T cells reportedly originated from several hundred expanded graft clones.

On this clonotype itself: Its target is not known.

The CDR3 length is 12 residues. CDR1 is SGHRS and CDR2 is YFSETQ in the germline V gene. Trimming left V 5 bases short and J 5 bases short, with 10 bases between. A TCRbeta library incorporating unique molecular identifiers was prepared. TCRdb itself ran the PCR reads through MiXCR, one entry per CDR3 protein. In the table there are approximately 210,000 distinct CDR3 sequences, roughly 15% of which are singletons. This sequence was found in a male patient aged 2 to 9 who had a stem cell transplant for acute lymphoblastic leukemia, so the T cells may come from the graft donor. The rearrangement joins TRBV5-1 to TRBJ2-5; D remains unclear. Sample: PBMCs, mostly from graft donor cells, taken 360 days after TCRalphabeta/CD19-depleted stem cell transplant. Written as DNA, the CDR3 is TGCGCCAGCAGGGACGTAGTGGAGACCCAGTACTTC. Amino acids: CASRDVVETQYF.